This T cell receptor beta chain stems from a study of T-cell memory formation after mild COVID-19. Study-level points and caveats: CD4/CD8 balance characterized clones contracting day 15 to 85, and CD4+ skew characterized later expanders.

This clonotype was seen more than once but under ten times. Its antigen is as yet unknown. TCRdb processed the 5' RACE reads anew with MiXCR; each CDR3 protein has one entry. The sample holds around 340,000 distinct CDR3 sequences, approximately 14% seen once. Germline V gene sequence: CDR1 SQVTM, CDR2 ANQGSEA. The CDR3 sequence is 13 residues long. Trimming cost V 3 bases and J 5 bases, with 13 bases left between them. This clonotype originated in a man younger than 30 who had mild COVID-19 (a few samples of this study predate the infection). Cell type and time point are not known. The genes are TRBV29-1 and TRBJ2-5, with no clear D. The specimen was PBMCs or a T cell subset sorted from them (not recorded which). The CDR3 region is CSVDTTRRETQYF. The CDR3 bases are TGCAGCGTTGACACAACCCGACGGGAGACCCAGTACTTC. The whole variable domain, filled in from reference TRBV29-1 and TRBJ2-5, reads SAVISQKPSRDICQRGTSLTIQCQVDSQVTMMFWYRQQPGQSLTLIATANQGSEATYESGFVIDKFPISRPNLTFSTLTVSNMSPEDSSIYLCSVDTTRRETQYFGPGTRLLVL.